This T cell receptor (beta chain) was identified during a study of OX40 agonist ivuxolimab in advanced cancers. Autoimmune disease history or systemic immunosuppression barred patients. As for this clone: Its antigen is unknown.

The V gene's germline CDR1 is LGHNA and CDR2 YNFKEQ. Trimming at V came to 4 bases and at J to 3 bases, leaving 4 bases not matched to a gene. The CDR3 is 14 residues long. Regarding the study as a whole: Nonresponders, in some cases, also had low normalized T-cell clonal expansion. Doses of 0.1 to 3.0 mg/kg were accompanied by clonal expansion of CD4+ and CD8+ blood T cells by week 6.

Profiling relied on immunoSEQ multiplex PCR, and the TCRdb table lists in-frame clones only, not all of them. The sample yields approximately 89,000 clones, approximately 90% seen once. The clonotype comes from an adult with an advanced solid tumor such as melanoma, head and neck, liver or kidney cancer. The material sequenced was CD4+ or CD8+ T cells sorted from blood, taken in a trial of the OX40 agonist ivuxolimab. V gene TRBV4-2 combines with J gene TRBJ2-7, with TRBD1 identical over 9 bases. The CDR3 DNA follows: TGTGCCAGCAGCCCGCCGGGACAGGGCTACGAGCAGTACTTC. It yields the protein CASSPPGQGYEQYF.